A selection of T cell receptor beta chains follows, all from one sample in a study of T cells in Graves' hyperthyroidism and ophthalmopathy. TCRdb re-called the multiplex PCR reads through MiXCR, storing one row per CDR3 protein. The table shows 450,000 to 650,000 distinct CDR3 sequences, with under 20% occurring only once. Sequenced sample: blood. These receptor sequences come from a woman between 18 and 30 years old with Graves' ophthalmopathy. CDR3s include the opening cysteine and the closing phenylalanine or tryptophan. The D gene is left open where the match is weak. The listing skips clone size in some rows; elsewhere it reads once, few, many or a size class.

v_gene: TRBV7-6
abundance: -
j_gene: TRBJ2-1
d_gene: TRBD2
CDR3aa: CASSARTSGRNYNEQFF
CDR3nt: TGTGCCAGCAGCGCCAGGACTAGCGGAAGAAACTACAATGAGCAGTTCTTC

v_gene: TRBV4-3
abundance: -
j_gene: TRBJ2-7
d_gene: TRBD1
CDR3aa: CASSQDGGQGRYEQYF
CDR3nt: TGCGCCAGCAGCCAAGATGGGGGACAGGGGCGCTACGAGCAGTACTTC

v_gene: TRBV4-1
abundance: many
j_gene: TRBJ2-7
d_gene: -
CDR3aa: CASSQDRVWYEQYF
CDR3nt: TGCGCCAGCAGCCAAGACAGGGTTTGGTACGAGCAGTACTTC

v_gene: TRBV30
abundance: many
j_gene: TRBJ2-3
d_gene: TRBD2
CDR3aa: CAWTVGLAGRGDTQYF
CDR3nt: TGTGCCTGGACCGTCGGACTAGCGGGGAGGGGAGATACGCAGTATTTT

v_gene: TRBV20-1
abundance: many
j_gene: TRBJ1-2
d_gene: -
CDR3aa: CSVVGAGYTF
CDR3nt: TGCAGCGTAGTGGGGGCTGGCTACACCTTC

v_gene: TRBV7-8
abundance: many
j_gene: TRBJ1-2
d_gene: -
CDR3aa: CASSPMGAANYGYTF
CDR3nt: TGTGCCAGCAGCCCCATGGGCGCGGCAAACTATGGCTACACCTTC

v_gene: TRBV6-1
abundance: many
j_gene: TRBJ2-7
d_gene: -
CDR3aa: CASSETPSYEQYF
CDR3nt: TGTGCCAGCAGTGAAACACCCTCCTACGAGCAGTACTTC

v_gene: TRBV6-2/TRBV6-3
abundance: few
j_gene: TRBJ1-2
d_gene: -
CDR3aa: CASSYRRTNYGYTF
CDR3nt: TGTGCCAGCAGTTACCGACGGACTAACTATGGCTACACCTTC

v_gene: TRBV14
abundance: -
j_gene: TRBJ2-3
d_gene: TRBD2
CDR3aa: CASSQDFGGDTDTQYF
CDR3nt: TGTGCCAGCAGCCAAGATTTCGGGGGGGACACAGATACGCAGTATTTT

v_gene: TRBV20-1
abundance: -
j_gene: TRBJ1-5
d_gene: -
CDR3aa: CSPQGFSNQPQHF
CDR3nt: TGCAGTCCCCAGGGGTTTAGCAATCAGCCCCAGCATTTT

v_gene: TRBV7-9
abundance: many
j_gene: TRBJ1-6
d_gene: -
CDR3aa: CASSLAGTGGFGGSPLHF
CDR3nt: TGTGCCAGCAGCTTAGCCGGGACGGGTGGATTCGGTGGTTCACCCCTCCACTTT

v_gene: TRBV19
abundance: few
j_gene: TRBJ2-1
d_gene: TRBD2
CDR3aa: CASSIGTSGSNEQFF
CDR3nt: TGTGCCAGTAGTATAGGGACTAGCGGGAGCAATGAGCAGTTCTTC

v_gene: TRBV7-9
abundance: many
j_gene: TRBJ1-1
d_gene: -
CDR3aa: CASSFNPRGAHTEAFF
CDR3nt: TGTGCCAGCAGCTTTAATCCACGGGGCGCTCACACTGAAGCTTTCTTT

v_gene: TRBV20-1
abundance: many
j_gene: TRBJ2-1
d_gene: -
CDR3aa: CSARGPGLAYNEQFF
CDR3nt: TGCAGTGCTAGAGGGCCGGGACTGGCCTACAATGAGCAGTTCTTC

v_gene: TRBV28
abundance: many
j_gene: TRBJ2-1
d_gene: -
CDR3aa: CASSLGVAGSNEQFF
CDR3nt: TGTGCCAGCAGCCTTGGGGTTGCGGGAAGTAATGAGCAGTTCTTC

v_gene: TRBV13
abundance: many
j_gene: TRBJ2-7
d_gene: -
CDR3aa: CASSLEGLAEQYF
CDR3nt: TGTGCCAGCAGCTTAGAAGGGCTGGCCGAGCAGTACTTC

v_gene: TRBV7-3
abundance: many
j_gene: TRBJ1-1
d_gene: -
CDR3aa: CASSWGRNTEAFF
CDR3nt: TGTGCCAGCAGTTGGGGACGGAACACTGAAGCTTTCTTT